The 21 T cell receptor beta chains in this list originate from one sample, sequenced in a study of beta chain features in type 1 diabetes. Reverse transcribing all isolated RNA meant expressed TCRB transcripts were sequenced. The protocol was immunoSEQ multiplex PCR, while the TCRdb copy is restricted to in-frame clones and leaves out a portion. This sample carries under 400,000 clones, less than 15% of them seen once, and the ten largest clones take about 6.7%. Material: central memory CD4+ T cells from blood. These receptors all stem from a man aged 25 to 40 in good health.

This sequence joins TRBV4-3 and TRBJ2-7; perhaps TRBD1 as D (6 bases). V was pared by 1 base and J by 10 bases, with 11 bases between. The CDR3 extends over 12 amino acids. Germline V gene lookup returns CDR1 LGHNA and CDR2 YSLEER. CDR3 sequence reads: CASSQAGVPQYF. As DNA, the CDR3 is TGCGCCAGCAGCCAAGCAGGGGTCCCCCAGTACTTC.

A few counts support this clone. The CDR3 DNA is TGTGCCAGCAGCTCGGGGACTCTGAACACTGAAGCTTTCTTT. Translation gives CASSSGTLNTEAFF. The chain carries TRBV7-2 and TRBJ1-1; possible D gene TRBD1, 5 bases. Per the germline V gene, CDR1 is SGHTA and CDR2 is FQGNSA. V was pared by 4 bases and J by 0 bases, with 9 bases between. The CDR3 has 14 amino acids.

This clone was found many times. The V gene is TRBV7-9, the J gene TRBJ2-7; D not certain. Per the germline V gene, CDR1 is SEHNR and CDR2 is FQNEAQ (reference sequence). The CDR3 length is 13 residues. V lost 1 base and J 6 bases, leaving 10 bases between the germline ends. The CDR3 spells CASSLGLAAEQYF. In nucleotides, the CDR3 is TGTGCCAGCAGCTTAGGGTTGGCGGCCGAGCAGTACTTC.

This clone was recorded at least ten times. The genes are TRBV19 and TRBJ2-1; possible D gene TRBD2, 5 bases. In germline, CDR1 is LNHDA, CDR2 SQIVND (reference sequence). CDR3 length equals 16 residues. Trimming took off 5 bases at V and 3 bases at J, with 17 bases between the two ends. The CDR3 DNA reads as TGTGCCAGTAGTTCCCGTTCGGTCAGCGGCTACAATGAGCAGTTCTTC. This encodes CASSSRSVSGYNEQFF.

This clone was seen more than once but under ten times. The chain couples TRBV6-6 to TRBJ1-3; 7 bases fit TRBD1. V shed 6 bases and J 0 bases; nucleotides not matched to a gene: 5. Germline values: CDR1 MNHNY, CDR2 SVGAGI (reference sequence). The CDR3 contains 15 residues. The CDR3 loop is CASSRDRDSGNTIYF. CDR3 nucleotide sequence: TGTGCCAGCAGCCGCGACAGGGACTCTGGAAACACCATATATTTT.

This clone showed up just a few times. The rearrangement joins TRBV7-2 to TRBJ2-2; tentative D call: TRBD1 (5 bases). The CDR3 consists of 15 residues. Trimming took 4 bases from V and 3 from J, leaving 12 bases between them. Germline-derived CDR1 and CDR2 are SGHTA and FQGNSA. In nucleotides, the CDR3 is TGTGCCAGCAGCTCCAGGGTGTTATACACCGGGGAGCTGTTTTTT. It codes for CASSSRVLYTGELFF. The whole variable domain, filled in from reference TRBV7-2 and TRBJ2-2, reads GAGVSQSPSNKVTEKGKDVELRCDPISGHTALYWYRQSLGQGLEFLIYFQGNSAPDKSGLPSDRFSAERTGGSVSTLTIQRTQQEDSAVYLCASSSRVLYTGELFFGEGSRLTVL.

The V and J genes are TRBV25-1 and TRBJ1-4; D is ambiguous. V lost 3 bases to trimming and J lost 0 bases, with 8 bases between them. The length of the CDR3 is 15 residues. Germline V gene sequence: CDR1 MGHDK, CDR2 SYGVNS. The CDR3 loop reads CASSEPWATNEKLFF. The CDR3 coding sequence is TGTGCCAGCAGTGAGCCCTGGGCAACTAATGAAAAACTGTTTTTT.

The rearrangement links TRBV6-1 to TRBJ1-2, with TRBD1 as a possible D gene (6 bases). This CDR3 contains 12 residues. The V gene lost 3 bases and the J gene lost 8 bases, with 10 bases spanning the gap. Germline CDR1 is MNHNS and CDR2 is SASEGT. As DNA, the CDR3 is TGTGCCAGCAGTGATTTTGACAGGGGCTACACCTTC. It encodes CASSDFDRGYTF.

This clone was picked up one time. The chain uses TRBV27 and TRBJ1-1; no reliable D call. Germline CDR1 is MNHEY and CDR2 is SMNVEV (reference sequence). V was shortened by 2 bases and J by 4 bases, with 14 bases between the two germline ends. The CDR3 totals 15 residues. In DNA, the CDR3 is TGTGCCAGCAGTTTAGATGGGAATAGTGGCACTGAAGCTTTCTTT. Translation gives CASSLDGNSGTEAFF.

This chain links TRBV7-9 with TRBJ2-4, with TRBD2 as a possible D gene (5 bases). With 4 bases removed from V and 1 base from J, the gap between germline ends came to 17 bases. Germline loops: CDR1 SEHNR, CDR2 FQNEAQ (reference sequence). The CDR3 covers 17 residues. DNA for the CDR3: TGTGCCAGCAGCTCGGGGATATTGGTCGGGGCCAAAAACATTCAGTACTTC. This codes for CASSSGILVGAKNIQYF.

A few counts support this clone. The CDR3 region has the DNA TGCGCCAGCAGCCAAGAAATTGCCCGACGGAACAATGAGCAGTTCTTC. Its protein product is CASSQEIARRNNEQFF. The chain links TRBV4-1 to TRBJ2-1; no clear D gene. Trimming stripped 0 bases from V and 5 bases from J, with 14 bases between. Germline V gene sequence: CDR1 MGHRA, CDR2 YSYEKL. The CDR3 totals 16 residues.

This clone has a handful of counts. This chain uses TRBV5-4 with TRBJ2-2; D might be TRBD1 or TRBD2, each matching 6 bases. CDR1 SGHNT and CDR2 YYREEE come from the germline V gene (reference sequence). With 4 bases removed from V and 2 bases from J, the gap between germline ends came to 15 bases. CDR3 size: 16 residues. The CDR3 protein is CASSQEGGGNTGELFF. Here the CDR3 DNA reads TGTGCCAGCAGCCAAGAAGGAGGGGGAAACACCGGGGAGCTGTTTTTT.

Regarding this clone: This probably arose from a read error, given a far larger clone one base away. The same CDR3 also results from other DNA sequences found in this sample. V and J are TRBV7-2 and TRBJ2-1; a weak D match, TRBD2 (6 bases). Germline loops: CDR1 SGHTA, CDR2 FQGNSA. The length of the CDR3 is 13 residues. CDR3 in amino acids: CASSTLAANEQFF. The CDR3 DNA is TGTGCGAGCAGTACATTAGCGGCCAATGAGCAGTTCTTC.

The chain combines TRBV19 with TRBJ2-7; either TRBD1 or TRBD2 may fit D (5 bases each). V was shortened by 3 bases and J by 4 bases, with 10 bases between the two germline ends. Germline V lookup: CDR1 LNHDA, CDR2 SQIVND (reference sequence). The CDR3 contains 13 residues. CDR3 in amino acids: CASSMSGGYEQYV. The CDR3 nucleotides read TGTGCCAGTAGTATGAGTGGGGGATACGAGCAGTACGTC.

The chain employs TRBV7-8 and TRBJ1-1; possible D gene TRBD1, 5 bases. CDR3 length equals 15 residues. Germline V lookup: CDR1 SGHVS, CDR2 FQNEAQ. Trimming stripped 0 bases from V and 4 bases from J, with 12 bases between. The CDR3 DNA reads TGTGCCAGCAGCTTAGCGGTCCTTGGGGGCACTGAAGCTTTCTTT. Translated: CASSLAVLGGTEAFF.

The chain couples TRBV9 to TRBJ2-1; either TRBD1 or TRBD2 may supply D (6 bases each). V dropped 4 bases and J dropped 8 bases, with 13 bases sitting between them. The CDR3 extends over 13 amino acids. The germline CDR1 and CDR2 sequences are SGDLS and YYNGEE. CDR3 loop: CASSRLGGHEQFF. The DNA of the CDR3 is TGTGCCAGCAGCAGACTGGGGGGCCATGAGCAGTTCTTC.

There are a few counts of this clone. The chain couples TRBV18 to TRBJ2-2; no firm D call. Germline V gives CDR1 KGHSH, CDR2 LQKENI. Trimming took 4 bases from V and 7 from J, leaving 13 bases between them. This CDR3 has 14 amino acids. This chain's CDR3 is CASSLTLVGGELFF. CDR3 in DNA: TGTGCCAGCTCACTGACTTTAGTTGGCGGGGAGCTGTTTTTT.

V and J are TRBV29-1 and TRBJ2-1; 9 bases fit TRBD2. Germline-derived CDR1 and CDR2 are SQVTM and ANQGSEA. This CDR3 is 14 amino acids long. J lost 6 bases, V lost 6 bases, and 9 bases had no gene match. In DNA form, the CDR3 reads TGCAGCGTACTCGGTAGCGGGAGTTTCAATGAGCAGTTCTTC. Amino acid sequence: CSVLGSGSFNEQFF.

The chain links TRBV18 to TRBJ2-2; D unclear. The ends were cut back, 5 bases at V and 3 bases at J, with 1 base in the middle. CDR3 length: 11 residues. Germline V gives CDR1 KGHSH, CDR2 LQKENI. CDR3 loop: CASSYTGELFF. CDR3 coding DNA: TGTGCCAGCTCATACACCGGGGAGCTGTTTTTT.

The chain has TRBV18 and TRBJ2-1; 10 positions agree with TRBD2. The germline CDR1 and CDR2 sequences are KGHSH and LQKENI. The V gene end was trimmed by 5 bases and the J gene end by 7 bases; junction bases not matched to a gene: 11. The CDR3 contains 16 residues. The CDR3 reads CASSTRTSGGGNEQFF. Written as DNA, the CDR3 is TGTGCCAGCTCAACTAGGACTAGCGGAGGGGGGAATGAGCAGTTCTTC. Variable domain in full (rest from reference TRBV18 and TRBJ2-1): NAGVMQNPRHLVRRRGQEARLRCSPMKGHSHVYWYRQLPEEGLKFMVYLQKENIIDESGMPKERFSAEFPKEGPSILRIQQVVRGDSAAYFCASSTRTSGGGNEQFFGPGTRLTVL.

The J gene is TRBJ2-4, the V gene TRBV5-4; D possibly corresponds to TRBD2 (5 bases). Trimming took off 3 bases at V and 0 bases at J, with 13 bases between the two ends. The CDR3 is made up of 16 amino acids. The germline V gene encodes CDR1 SGHNT and CDR2 YYREEE (reference sequence). Here the CDR3 reads CASSSLVGVAKNIQYF. The CDR3 DNA reads as TGTGCCAGCAGCTCCTTGGTCGGGGTAGCCAAAAACATTCAGTACTTC.